The rows below give T cell receptor beta chains drawn from one sample of a study of blood T cell repertoires in COVID-19. Libraries were prepared by immunoSEQ multiplex PCR; TCRdb keeps only in-frame clonotypes and omits some of them. The sample records about 130,000 clones, around 87% being singletons. The sequencing input was peripheral blood. The receptors originated from a man aged 65-85 years with active COVID-19. The CDR3 runs from the conserved cysteine through the conserved F or W. The D gene is left open where the match is weak. The size of a clone is reported for some rows only, either as once, few or many, or as a class for expanded clones.

abundance	v_gene	d_gene	j_gene	CDR3nt	CDR3aa
.	TRBV6-5	.	TRBJ1-5	TGTGCCAGTGGGGGCAGCTTCAATCAGCCCCAGCATTTT	CASGGSFNQPQHF
.	TRBV11-3	TRBD2	TRBJ2-5	TGTGCCAGCAGCTTAGAAATTCCGGGGGGACTAGCGGGAGGGCCGGAGGAGACCCAGTACTTC	CASSLEIPGGLAGGPEETQYF
.	TRBV5-4	TRBD2	TRBJ2-3	TGTGCCAGCCCCGGCAGCGGGGCTAGCACAGATACGCAGTATTTT	CASPGSGASTDTQYF
.	TRBV18	TRBD2	TRBJ2-3	TGTGCCAGCTCAGCAGGGACTAGCGGCACAGATACGCAGTATTTT	CASSAGTSGTDTQYF
.	TRBV27	.	TRBJ2-2	TGTGCCAGCAGTTTACAGGGAAGCTCCGGGGAGCTGTTTTTT	CASSLQGSSGELFF
.	TRBV27	.	TRBJ1-3	TGTGCCAGCAGTCAGACCTCGGGACACGGAAACACCATATATTTT	CASSQTSGHGNTIYF
.	TRBV18	.	TRBJ2-7	TGTGCCAGCTCCCCGGCCCTGACAGGTGGGCACGAGCAGTACTTC	CASSPALTGGHEQYF
once	TRBV18	TRBD1	TRBJ1-1	TGTGCCACCAATTGGGGTACAGGGGGCACTGAAGCTTTCTTT	CATNWGTGGTEAFF
.	TRBV28	.	TRBJ2-3	TGTGCCAGCAGGCTGCAGGGCACAGATACGCAGTATTTT	CASRLQGTDTQYF
.	TRBV30	TRBD2	TRBJ2-5	TGTGCCTGGAGTGTAGGGCTAGCGGGAGGGCCCGAGACCCAGTACTTC	CAWSVGLAGGPETQYF
.	TRBV5-4	.	TRBJ1-1	TGTGCCAGCAGCTTGGGGGTTGGCCAGGGTAGTGAAGCTTTCTTT	CASSLGVGQGSEAFF
once	TRBV15	TRBD2	TRBJ2-1	TGTGCCACCAGCAGAGAACTAGCGGGGACGGGAAATGAGCAGTTCTTC	CATSRELAGTGNEQFF
.	TRBV20-1	.	TRBJ2-3	TGCGCGAGGGGGGGACCAGATACGCAGTATTTT	CARGGPDTQYF
.	TRBV7-2	.	TRBJ1-6	TGTGCCAGCAGTGTTGGACAGTCAAATTCACCCCTCCACTTT	CASSVGQSNSPLHF
.	TRBV4-1	TRBD2	TRBJ2-1	TGCGCCAGCAGCCCAAGCGGGGGCATTAGCTCCTACAATGAGCAGTTCTTC	CASSPSGGISSYNEQFF
.	TRBV7-9	TRBD2	TRBJ2-3	TGTGCCAGCAGCTTAACTAGCGGGAGTAGTACGCAGTATTTT	CASSLTSGSSTQYF
.	TRBV18	TRBD1	TRBJ1-2	TGTGCCAGCTCACGAGGGACAGGACCTAACTATGGCTACACCTTC	CASSRGTGPNYGYTF
.	TRBV5-1	.	TRBJ2-5	TGCGCCAGCTACAGGGAGGGGGAGACCCAGTACTTC	CASYREGETQYF
.	TRBV5-4	.	TRBJ1-2	TGTGCCAGCAGCTTGGAGTCCAGGGGCCCTGGGTACACCTTC	CASSLESRGPGYTF
.	TRBV4-1	.	TRBJ2-1	TGCGCCAGCAGCCAAGGGGGGGGCCGGGAGAGGACCTACAATGAGCAGTTCTTC	CASSQGGGRERTYNEQFF
once	TRBV7-9	.	TRBJ1-1	TGTGCCAGCAACCCGACAAACTTGAACACTGAAGCTTTCTTT	CASNPTNLNTEAFF
once	TRBV28	TRBD1	TRBJ1-1	TGTGCCAGCAATCTCCAACAGGGGGAAGCTTTCTTT	CASNLQQGEAFF
.	TRBV19	.	TRBJ1-4	TGTGCCAGTAGTTCCCGACAACGCACTAATGAAAAACTGTTTTTT	CASSSRQRTNEKLFF
few	TRBV7-9	.	TRBJ1-5	TGTGCCAGCAGCTTAGCGGCGGGGGTCGAGGGGCCCCAGCATTTT	CASSLAAGVEGPQHF
.	TRBV6-1	TRBD1	TRBJ1-6	TGTGCCAGCAGAGAAGGGACAGGGAATTCACCCCTCCACTTT	CASREGTGNSPLHF
.	TRBV30	.	TRBJ2-3	TGTGCCTGGGCGGGATTTAGCACAGATACGCAGTATTTT	CAWAGFSTDTQYF
.	TRBV3-1/TRBV3-2	TRBD1	TRBJ1-1	TGTGCCAGCAGCCAAAGGTCAGGGGGCGAAGCTTTCTTT	CASSQRSGGEAFF
once	TRBV18	.	TRBJ1-2	TGTGCCAGCTCACCACGCTCCACCGGGGAATATGGCTACACCTTC	CASSPRSTGEYGYTF
.	TRBV7-2	TRBD1	TRBJ2-7	TGTGCCAGCAGCTTGGGGACAGGACTCTTCTCCGAGCAGTACTTC	CASSLGTGLFSEQYF
.	TRBV4-3	TRBD2	TRBJ2-3	TGCGCCAGCAGCCAAGATCTAGCGGGGGCAGATACGCAGTATTTT	CASSQDLAGADTQYF
.	TRBV12-5	TRBD2	TRBJ2-7	TGTGCTAGTGGTTTCTTCCCTCTAGCGGGAGGAGGCGAGCAGTACTTC	CASGFFPLAGGGEQYF
.	TRBV6-2/TRBV6-3	.	TRBJ1-5	TGTGCCAGCAGTTACTCACTATTTAATCAGCCCCAGCATTTT	CASSYSLFNQPQHF
.	TRBV7-2	TRBD2	TRBJ2-3	TGTGCCAGCAGCTTAAGATCGGGAGGAGGCACAGATACGCAGTATTTT	CASSLRSGGGTDTQYF
.	TRBV7-3	.	TRBJ2-2	TGTGCCAGCAGCTTAAATCGGCGACAACTAGAGGGCGGGGAGCTGTTTTTT	CASSLNRRQLEGGELFF
.	TRBV2	TRBD1	TRBJ2-1	TGTGCCAGCAAAAGGGACAGGACCTCACATGAGCAGTTCTTC	CASKRDRTSHEQFF
.	TRBV2	TRBD1	TRBJ1-5	TGTGCCAGCCGGGACAGGGGGTCCCATCAGCCCCAGCATTTT	CASRDRGSHQPQHF
.	TRBV3-1/TRBV3-2	.	TRBJ2-7	TGTGCCAGCAGCCATAGCCGAGGCGAGCAGTACTTC	CASSHSRGEQYF
.	TRBV28	.	TRBJ1-1	TGTGCCAGCAGTTTAGTGGGGGGGGACACTGAAGCTTTCTTT	CASSLVGGDTEAFF